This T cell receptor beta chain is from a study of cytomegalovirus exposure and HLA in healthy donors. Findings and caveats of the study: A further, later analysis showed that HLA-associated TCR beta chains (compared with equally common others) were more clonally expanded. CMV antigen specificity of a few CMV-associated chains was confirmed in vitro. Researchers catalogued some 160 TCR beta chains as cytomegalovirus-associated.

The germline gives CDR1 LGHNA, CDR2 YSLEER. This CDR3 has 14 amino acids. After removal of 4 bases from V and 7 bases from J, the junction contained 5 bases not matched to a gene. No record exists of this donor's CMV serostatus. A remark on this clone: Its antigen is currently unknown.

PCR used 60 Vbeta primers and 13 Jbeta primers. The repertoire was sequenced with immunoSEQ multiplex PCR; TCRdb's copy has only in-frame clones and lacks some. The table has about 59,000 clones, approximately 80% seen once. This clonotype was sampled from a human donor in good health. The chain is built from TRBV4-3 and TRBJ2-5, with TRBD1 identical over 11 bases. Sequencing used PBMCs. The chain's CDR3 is CASSPRTGGPTQYF. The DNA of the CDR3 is TGCGCCAGCAGCCCGAGGACAGGGGGCCCGACCCAGTACTTC.